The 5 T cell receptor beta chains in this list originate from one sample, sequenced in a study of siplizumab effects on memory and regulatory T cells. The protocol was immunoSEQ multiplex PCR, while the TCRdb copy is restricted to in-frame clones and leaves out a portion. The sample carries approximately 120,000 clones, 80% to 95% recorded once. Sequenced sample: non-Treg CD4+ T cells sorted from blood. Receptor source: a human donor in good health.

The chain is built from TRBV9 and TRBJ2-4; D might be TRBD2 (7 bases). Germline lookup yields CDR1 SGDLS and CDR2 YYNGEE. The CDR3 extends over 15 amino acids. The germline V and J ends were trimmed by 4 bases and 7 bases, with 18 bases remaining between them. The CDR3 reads CASSSRGAPVNIQYF. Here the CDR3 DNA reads TGTGCCAGCAGCTCACGGGGGGCCCCTGTTAACATTCAGTACTTC.

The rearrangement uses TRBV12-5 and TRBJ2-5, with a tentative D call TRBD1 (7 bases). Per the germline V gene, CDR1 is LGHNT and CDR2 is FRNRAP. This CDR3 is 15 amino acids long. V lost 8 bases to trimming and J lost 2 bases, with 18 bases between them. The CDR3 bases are TGTGCTAGTAGTTCCGCGGGACAGCCACAAGAGACCCAGTACTTC. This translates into CASSSAGQPQETQYF. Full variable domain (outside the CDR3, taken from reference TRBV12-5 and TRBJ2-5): DARVTQTPRHKVTEMGQEVTMRCQPILGHNTVFWYRQTMMQGLELLAYFRNRAPLDDSGMPKDRFSAEMPDATLATLKIQPSEPRDSAVYFCASSSAGQPQETQYFGPGTRLLVL.

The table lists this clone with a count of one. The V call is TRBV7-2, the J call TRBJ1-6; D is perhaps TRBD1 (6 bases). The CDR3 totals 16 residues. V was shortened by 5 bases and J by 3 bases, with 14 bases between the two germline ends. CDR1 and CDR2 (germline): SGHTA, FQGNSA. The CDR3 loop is CASSAMAGVYNSPLHF. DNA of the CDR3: TGTGCCAGCAGCGCGATGGCAGGGGTCTATAATTCACCCCTCCACTTT.

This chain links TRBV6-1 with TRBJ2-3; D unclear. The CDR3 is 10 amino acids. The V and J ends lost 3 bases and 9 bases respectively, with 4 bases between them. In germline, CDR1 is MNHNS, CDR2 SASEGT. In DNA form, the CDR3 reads TGTGCCAGCAGTGATGGGACGCAGTATTTT. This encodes CASSDGTQYF.

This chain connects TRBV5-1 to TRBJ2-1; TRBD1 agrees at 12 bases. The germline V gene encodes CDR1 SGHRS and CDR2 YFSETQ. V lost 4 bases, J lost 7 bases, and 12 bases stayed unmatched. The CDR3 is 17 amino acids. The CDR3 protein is CASSPTGTGGAGNEQFF. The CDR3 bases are TGCGCCAGCAGCCCCACCGGGACAGGGGGCGCGGGGAATGAGCAGTTCTTC.